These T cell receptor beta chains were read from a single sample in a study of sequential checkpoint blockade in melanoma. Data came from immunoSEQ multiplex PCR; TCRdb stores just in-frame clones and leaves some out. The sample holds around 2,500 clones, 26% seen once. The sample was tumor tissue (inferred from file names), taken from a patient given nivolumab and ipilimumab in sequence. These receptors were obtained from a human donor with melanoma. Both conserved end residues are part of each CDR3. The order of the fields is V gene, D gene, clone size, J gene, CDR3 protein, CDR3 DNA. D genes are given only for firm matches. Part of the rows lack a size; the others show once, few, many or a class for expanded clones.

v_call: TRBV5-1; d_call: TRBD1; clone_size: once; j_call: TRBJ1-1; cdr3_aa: CASSFRTGDNTEAFF; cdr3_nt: TGCGCCAGCAGCTTCCGGACAGGAGATAACACTGAAGCTTTCTTT
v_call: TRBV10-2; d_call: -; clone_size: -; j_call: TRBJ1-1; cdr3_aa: CASSESGVWTEAFF; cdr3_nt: TGCGCCAGCAGTGAATCGGGGGTTTGGACTGAAGCTTTCTTT
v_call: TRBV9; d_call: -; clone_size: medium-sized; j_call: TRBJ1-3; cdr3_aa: CASSVGGLTGNTIYF; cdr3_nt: TGTGCCAGCAGCGTAGGAGGCTTAACTGGAAACACCATATATTTT
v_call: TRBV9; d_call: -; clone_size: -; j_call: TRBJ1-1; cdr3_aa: CASSPLMNTEAFF; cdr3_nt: TGTGCCAGCAGCCCGCTTATGAACACTGAAGCTTTCTTT
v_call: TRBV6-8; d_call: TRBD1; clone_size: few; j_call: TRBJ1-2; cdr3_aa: CASRYGQGNNYGYTF; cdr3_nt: TGTGCCAGCAGATACGGACAGGGGAACAACTATGGCTACACCTTC
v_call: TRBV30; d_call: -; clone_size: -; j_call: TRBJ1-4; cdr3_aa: CAWSSRINEKLFF; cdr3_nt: TGTGCCTGGAGCTCGAGAATCAATGAAAAACTGTTTTTT
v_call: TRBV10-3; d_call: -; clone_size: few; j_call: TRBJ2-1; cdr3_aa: CAISESTPGQTPYNEQFF; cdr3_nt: TGTGCCATCAGTGAGTCGACCCCTGGACAGACCCCCTACAATGAGCAGTTCTTC
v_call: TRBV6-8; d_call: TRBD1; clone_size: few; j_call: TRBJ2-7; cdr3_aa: CASKKDRVETPYEQYF; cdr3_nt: TGTGCCAGCAAGAAGGACAGGGTCGAGACCCCCTACGAGCAGTACTTC
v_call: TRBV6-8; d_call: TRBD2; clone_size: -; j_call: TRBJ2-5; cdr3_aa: CASSPGLAGVETQYF; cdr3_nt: TGTGCCAGCAGCCCGGGACTAGCGGGGGTTGAGACCCAGTACTTC
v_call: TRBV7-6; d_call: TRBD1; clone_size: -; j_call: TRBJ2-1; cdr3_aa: CASSLTGTGDNEQFF; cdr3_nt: TGTGCCAGCAGCCTTACCGGGACAGGGGACAATGAGCAGTTCTTC
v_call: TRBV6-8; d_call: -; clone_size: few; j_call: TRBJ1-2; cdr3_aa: CASSDYTGSFNYGYTF; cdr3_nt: TGTGCCAGCAGTGATTATACAGGGTCCTTTAACTATGGCTACACCTTC
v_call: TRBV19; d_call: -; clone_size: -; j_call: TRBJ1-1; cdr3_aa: CASRPERGYTEAFF; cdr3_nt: TGTGCCAGTAGACCGGAACGAGGTTATACGGAAGCTTTCTTT
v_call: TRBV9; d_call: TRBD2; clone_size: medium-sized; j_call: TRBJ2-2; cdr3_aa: CASSVGIAGTNTGELFF; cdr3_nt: TGTGCCAGCAGCGTAGGAATAGCGGGTACGAACACCGGGGAGCTGTTTTTT
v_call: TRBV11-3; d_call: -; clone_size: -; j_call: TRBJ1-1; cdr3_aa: CASSLVFGGNTEAFF; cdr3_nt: TGTGCCAGCAGCTTAGTATTTGGGGGAAACACTGAAGCTTTCTTT
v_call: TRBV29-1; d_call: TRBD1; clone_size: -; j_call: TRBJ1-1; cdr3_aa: CSVEATQGAGAFF; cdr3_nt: TGCAGCGTTGAAGCGACGCAGGGGGCAGGAGCTTTCTTT
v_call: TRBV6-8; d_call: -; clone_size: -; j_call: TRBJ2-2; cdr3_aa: CASSYSRAAGELFF; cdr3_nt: TGTGCCAGCAGTTACTCTAGGGCTGCCGGGGAGCTGTTTTTT
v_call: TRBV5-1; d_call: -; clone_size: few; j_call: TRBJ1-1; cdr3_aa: CASSSTPLLNTEAFF; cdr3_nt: TGCGCCAGCAGCTCGACCCCGCTGCTGAACACTGAAGCTTTCTTT
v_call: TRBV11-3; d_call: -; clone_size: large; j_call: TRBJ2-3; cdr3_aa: CASSFLRWADTQYF; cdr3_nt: TGTGCCAGCAGCTTCCTGAGGTGGGCAGATACGCAGTATTTT
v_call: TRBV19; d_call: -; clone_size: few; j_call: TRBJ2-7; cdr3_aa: CASSGTEYEQYF; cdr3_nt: TGTGCCAGTAGTGGGACGGAGTACGAGCAGTACTTC
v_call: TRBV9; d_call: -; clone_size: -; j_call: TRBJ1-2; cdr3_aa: CASSVGGVVGYTF; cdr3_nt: TGTGCCAGCAGCGTAGGAGGGGTGGTCGGCTACACCTTC
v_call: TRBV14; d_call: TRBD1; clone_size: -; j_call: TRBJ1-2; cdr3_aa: CASSLSPGTGTYGYTF; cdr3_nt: TGTGCCAGCAGCCTTAGTCCCGGGACAGGGACCTATGGCTACACCTTC
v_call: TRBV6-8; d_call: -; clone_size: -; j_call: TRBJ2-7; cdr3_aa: CASSWVAYEQYF; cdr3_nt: TGTGCCAGCAGTTGGGTCGCCTACGAGCAGTACTTC
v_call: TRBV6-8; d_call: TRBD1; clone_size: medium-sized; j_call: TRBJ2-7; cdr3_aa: CASSYYRTGAYEQYF; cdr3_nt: TGTGCCAGCAGTTACTATCGGACAGGAGCCTACGAGCAGTACTTC
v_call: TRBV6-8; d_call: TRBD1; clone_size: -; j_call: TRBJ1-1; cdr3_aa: CASSTTQGARAFF; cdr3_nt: TGTGCCAGCAGTACCACACAGGGGGCGCGGGCTTTCTTT
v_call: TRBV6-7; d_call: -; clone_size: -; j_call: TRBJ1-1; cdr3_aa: CASSLRAVQGPEAFF; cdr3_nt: TGTGCCAGCAGTTTACGGGCCGTGCAGGGGCCTGAAGCTTTCTTT
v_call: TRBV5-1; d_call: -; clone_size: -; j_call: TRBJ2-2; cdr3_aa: CASSFYGGRGTGELFF; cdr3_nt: TGCGCCAGCAGCTTCTATGGAGGGCGCGGCACCGGGGAGCTGTTTTTT